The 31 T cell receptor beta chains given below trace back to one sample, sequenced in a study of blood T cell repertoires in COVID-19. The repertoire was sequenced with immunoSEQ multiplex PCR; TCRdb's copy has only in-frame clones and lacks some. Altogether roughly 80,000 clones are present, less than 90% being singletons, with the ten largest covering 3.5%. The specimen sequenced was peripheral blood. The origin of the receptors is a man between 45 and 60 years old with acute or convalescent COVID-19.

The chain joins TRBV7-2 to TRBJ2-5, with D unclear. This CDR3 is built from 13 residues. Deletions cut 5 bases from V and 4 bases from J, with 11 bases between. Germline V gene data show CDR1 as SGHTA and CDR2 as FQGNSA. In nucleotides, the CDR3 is TGTGCCAGCAGCCTCTCCAGTTCAGAGACCCAGTACTTC. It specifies CASSLSSSETQYF.

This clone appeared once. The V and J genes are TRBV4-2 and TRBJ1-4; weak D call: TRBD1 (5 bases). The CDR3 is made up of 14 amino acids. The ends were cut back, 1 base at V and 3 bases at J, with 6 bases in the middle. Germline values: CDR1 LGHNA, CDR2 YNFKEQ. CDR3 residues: CASSQVTANEKLFF. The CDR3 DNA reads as TGTGCCAGCAGCCAAGTGACAGCTAATGAAAAACTGTTTTTT.

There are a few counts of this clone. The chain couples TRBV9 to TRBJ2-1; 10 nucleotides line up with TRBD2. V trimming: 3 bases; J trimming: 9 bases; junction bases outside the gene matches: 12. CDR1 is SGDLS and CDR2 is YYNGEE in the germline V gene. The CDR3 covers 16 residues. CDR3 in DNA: TGTGCCAGCAGCGCTGGTCTGCTAGCGGGAGTCCCTGAGCAGTTCTTC. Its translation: CASSAGLLAGVPEQFF. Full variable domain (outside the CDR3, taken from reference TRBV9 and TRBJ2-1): DSGVTQTPKHLITATGQRVTLRCSPRSGDLSVYWYQQSLDQGLQFLIQYYNGEERAKGNILERFSAQQFPDLHSELNLSSLELGDSALYFCASSAGLLAGVPEQFFGPGTRLTVL.

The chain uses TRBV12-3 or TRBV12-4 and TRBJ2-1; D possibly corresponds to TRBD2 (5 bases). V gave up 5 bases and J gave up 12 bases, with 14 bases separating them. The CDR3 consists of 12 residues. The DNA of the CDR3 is TGTGCCAGCAGTCCCACGGGGTTGGGGCAGTTCTTC. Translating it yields CASSPTGLGQFF.

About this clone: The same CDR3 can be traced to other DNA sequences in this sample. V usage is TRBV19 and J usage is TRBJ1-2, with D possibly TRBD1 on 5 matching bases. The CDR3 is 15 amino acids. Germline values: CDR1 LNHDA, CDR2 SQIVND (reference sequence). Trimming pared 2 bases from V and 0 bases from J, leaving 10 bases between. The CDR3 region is CASSIMTDSNYGYTF. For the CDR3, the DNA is TGTGCCAGTAGTATAATGACAGACTCTAACTATGGCTACACCTTC.

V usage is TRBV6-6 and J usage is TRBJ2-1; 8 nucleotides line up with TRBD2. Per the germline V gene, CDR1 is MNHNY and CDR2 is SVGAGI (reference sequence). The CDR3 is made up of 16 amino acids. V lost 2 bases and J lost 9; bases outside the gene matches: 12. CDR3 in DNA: TGTGCCAGCAGTTACGTCGCTCCAAGCGGGGGTGGTGAGCAGTTCTTC. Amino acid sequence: CASSYVAPSGGGEQFF.

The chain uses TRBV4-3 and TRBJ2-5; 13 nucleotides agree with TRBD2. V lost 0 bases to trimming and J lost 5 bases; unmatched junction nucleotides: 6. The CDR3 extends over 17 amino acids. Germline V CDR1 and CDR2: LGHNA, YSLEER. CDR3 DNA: TGCGCCAGCAGCCAAGATCTATCGACTAGCGGGAGGGAGACCCAGTACTTC. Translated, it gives CASSQDLSTSGRETQYF.

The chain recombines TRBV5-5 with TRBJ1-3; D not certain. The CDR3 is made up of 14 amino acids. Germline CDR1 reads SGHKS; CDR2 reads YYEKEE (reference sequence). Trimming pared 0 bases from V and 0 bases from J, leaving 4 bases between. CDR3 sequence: CASSLGSSGNTIYF. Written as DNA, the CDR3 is TGTGCCAGCAGCTTGGGGAGCTCTGGAAACACCATATATTTT.

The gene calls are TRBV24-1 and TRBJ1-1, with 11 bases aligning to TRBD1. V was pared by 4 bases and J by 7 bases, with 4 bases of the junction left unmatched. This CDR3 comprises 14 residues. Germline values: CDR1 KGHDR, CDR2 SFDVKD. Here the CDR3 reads CATSETGQGGEAFF. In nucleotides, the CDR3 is TGTGCCACCAGTGAAACGGGACAGGGGGGTGAAGCTTTCTTT.

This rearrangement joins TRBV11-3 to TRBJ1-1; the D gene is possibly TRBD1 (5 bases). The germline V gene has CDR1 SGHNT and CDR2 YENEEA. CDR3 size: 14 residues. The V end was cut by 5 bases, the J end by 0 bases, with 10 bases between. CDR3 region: CASSRDSLNTEAFF. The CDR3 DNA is TGTGCCAGCAGCCGTGACAGCTTGAACACTGAAGCTTTCTTT.

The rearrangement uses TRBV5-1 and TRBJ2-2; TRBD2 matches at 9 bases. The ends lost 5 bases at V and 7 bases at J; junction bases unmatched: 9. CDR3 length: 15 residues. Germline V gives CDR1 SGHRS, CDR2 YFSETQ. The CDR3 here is CASRALAGVYGELFF. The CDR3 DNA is TGCGCCAGCAGAGCTTTAGCGGGAGTTTACGGGGAGCTGTTTTTT.

CDR3: CASSLATSGGDEQFF. CDR3 nucleotides: TGTGCCAGCAGCTTAGCCACTAGCGGGGGGGATGAGCAGTTCTTC. The chain couples TRBV11-2 to TRBJ2-1, with 13 positions matching TRBD2. This CDR3 spans 15 amino acids. Germline lookup yields CDR1 SGHAT and CDR2 FQNNGV. Trimming removed 1 base from V and 8 bases from J; junction bases left unmatched: 2. The entire variable domain, with the rest obtained from reference TRBV11-2 and TRBJ2-1, is as follows: EAGVAQSPRYKIIEKRQSVAFWCNPISGHATLYWYQQILGQGPKLLIQFQNNGVVDDSQLPKDRFSAERLKGVDSTLKIQPAKLEDSAVYLCASSLATSGGDEQFFGPGTRLTVL.

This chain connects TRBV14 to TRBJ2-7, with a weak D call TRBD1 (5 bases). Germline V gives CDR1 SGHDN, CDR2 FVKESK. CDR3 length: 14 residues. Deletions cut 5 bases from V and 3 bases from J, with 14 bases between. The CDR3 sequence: CASSRAGPGYEQYF. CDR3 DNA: TGTGCCAGCAGCAGGGCAGGGCCAGGCTACGAGCAGTACTTC.

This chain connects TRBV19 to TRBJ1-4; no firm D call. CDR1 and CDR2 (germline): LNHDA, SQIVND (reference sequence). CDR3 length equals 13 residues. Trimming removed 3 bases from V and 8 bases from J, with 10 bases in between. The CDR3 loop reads CASSIREREKLFF. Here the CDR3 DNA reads TGTGCCAGTAGTATTAGGGAGCGGGAAAAACTGTTTTTT. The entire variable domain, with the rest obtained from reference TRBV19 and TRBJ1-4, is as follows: DGGITQSPKYLFRKEGQNVTLSCEQNLNHDAMYWYRQDPGQGLRLIYYSQIVNDFQKGDIAEGYSVSREKKESFPLTVTSAQKNPTAFYLCASSIREREKLFFGSGTQLSVL.

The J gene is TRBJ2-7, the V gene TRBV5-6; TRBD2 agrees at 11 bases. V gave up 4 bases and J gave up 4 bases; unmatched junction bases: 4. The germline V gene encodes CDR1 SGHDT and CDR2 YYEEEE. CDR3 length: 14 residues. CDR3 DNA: TGTGCCAGCAGCGCCGGGACTAGCGGTTACGAGCAGTACTTC. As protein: CASSAGTSGYEQYF. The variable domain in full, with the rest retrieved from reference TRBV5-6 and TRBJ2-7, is DAGVTQSPTHLIKTRGQQVTLRCSPKSGHDTVSWYQQALGQGPQFIFQYYEEEERQRGNFPDRFSGHQFPNYSSELNVNALLLGDSALYLCASSAGTSGYEQYFGPGTRLTVT.

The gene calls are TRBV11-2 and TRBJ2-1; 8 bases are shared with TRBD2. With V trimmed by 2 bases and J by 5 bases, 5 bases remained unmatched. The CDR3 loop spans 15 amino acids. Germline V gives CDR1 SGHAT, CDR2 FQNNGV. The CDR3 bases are TGTGCCAGCAGCTTATCGCGGGGGGTCCACAATGAGCAGTTCTTC. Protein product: CASSLSRGVHNEQFF.

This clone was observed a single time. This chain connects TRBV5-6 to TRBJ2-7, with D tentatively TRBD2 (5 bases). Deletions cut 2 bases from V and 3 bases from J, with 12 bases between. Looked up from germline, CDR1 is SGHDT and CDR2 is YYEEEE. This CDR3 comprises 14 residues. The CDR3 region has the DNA TGTGCCAGCAGCTTAGATGAGGGCCGCTACGAGCAGTACTTC. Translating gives CASSLDEGRYEQYF.

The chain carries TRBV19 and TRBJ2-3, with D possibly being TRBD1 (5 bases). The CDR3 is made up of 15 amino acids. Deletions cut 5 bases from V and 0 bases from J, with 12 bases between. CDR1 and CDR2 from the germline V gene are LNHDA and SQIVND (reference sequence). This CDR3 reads CASSPLTGSTDTQYF. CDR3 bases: TGTGCCAGTAGTCCCCTCACAGGTAGCACAGATACGCAGTATTTT.

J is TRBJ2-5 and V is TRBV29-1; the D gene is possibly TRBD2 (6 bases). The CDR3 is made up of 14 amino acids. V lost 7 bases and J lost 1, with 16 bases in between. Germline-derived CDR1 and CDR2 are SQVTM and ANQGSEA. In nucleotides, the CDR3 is TGCAGCGCTGTTTTGGGAGGATTCCAAGAGACCCAGTACTTC. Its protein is CSAVLGGFQETQYF.

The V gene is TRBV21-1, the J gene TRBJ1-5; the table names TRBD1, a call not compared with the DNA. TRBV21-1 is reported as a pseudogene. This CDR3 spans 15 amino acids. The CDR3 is CASSKPALTRQPQHF. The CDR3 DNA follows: TGTGCCAGCAGCAAACCGGCCCTGACACGTCAGCCCCAGCATTTT.

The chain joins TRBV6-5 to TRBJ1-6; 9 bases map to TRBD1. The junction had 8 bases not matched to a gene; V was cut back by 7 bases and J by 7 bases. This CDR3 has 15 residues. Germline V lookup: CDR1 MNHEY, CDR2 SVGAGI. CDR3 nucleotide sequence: TGTGCCAGCAACCTCCAGACAGGGGGGAATTCACCCCTCCACTTT. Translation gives CASNLQTGGNSPLHF.

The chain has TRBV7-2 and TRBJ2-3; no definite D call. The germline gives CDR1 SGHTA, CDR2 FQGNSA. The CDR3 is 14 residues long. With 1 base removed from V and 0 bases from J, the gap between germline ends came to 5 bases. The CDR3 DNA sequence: TGTGCCAGCAGCTTAGGTAAAAGCACAGATACGCAGTATTTT. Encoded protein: CASSLGKSTDTQYF.

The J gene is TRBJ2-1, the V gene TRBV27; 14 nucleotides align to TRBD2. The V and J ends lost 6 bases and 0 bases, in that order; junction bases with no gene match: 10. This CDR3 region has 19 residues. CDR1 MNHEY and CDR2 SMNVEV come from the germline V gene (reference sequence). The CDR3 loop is CASSSSGLAGAPSYNEQFF. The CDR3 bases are TGTGCCAGCAGCTCATCGGGACTAGCGGGAGCCCCCTCCTACAATGAGCAGTTCTTC.

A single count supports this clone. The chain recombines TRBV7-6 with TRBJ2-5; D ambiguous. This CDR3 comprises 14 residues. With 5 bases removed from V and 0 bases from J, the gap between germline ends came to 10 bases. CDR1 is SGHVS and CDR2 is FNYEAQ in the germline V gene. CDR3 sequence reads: CASSPVVYQETQYF. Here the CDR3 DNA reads TGTGCCAGCAGCCCAGTTGTGTACCAAGAGACCCAGTACTTC.

CDR3 DNA: TGTGCCAGCTCACCAACAGGGGACAATCAGCCCCAGCATTTT. Amino acid sequence: CASSPTGDNQPQHF. The rearrangement links TRBV18 to TRBJ1-5; 7 nucleotides agree with TRBD1. The V and J ends lost 2 bases and 3 bases, in that order; junction bases with no gene match: 1. The V gene's germline CDR1 is KGHSH and CDR2 LQKENI. This CDR3 has 14 amino acids.

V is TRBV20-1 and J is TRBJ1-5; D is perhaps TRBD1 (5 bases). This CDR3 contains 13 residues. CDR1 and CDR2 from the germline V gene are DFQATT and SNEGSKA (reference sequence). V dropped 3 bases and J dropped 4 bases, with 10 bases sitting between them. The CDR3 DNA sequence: TGCAGTGCTAGTTCGGGGGTGAATCAGCCCCAGCATTTT. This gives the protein CSASSGVNQPQHF.

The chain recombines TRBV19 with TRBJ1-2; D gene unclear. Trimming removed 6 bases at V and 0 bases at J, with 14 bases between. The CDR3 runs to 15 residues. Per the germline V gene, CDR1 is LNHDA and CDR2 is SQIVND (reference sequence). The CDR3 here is CASRMADMTNYGYTF. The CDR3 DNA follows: TGTGCCAGTAGAATGGCAGATATGACTAACTATGGCTACACCTTC.

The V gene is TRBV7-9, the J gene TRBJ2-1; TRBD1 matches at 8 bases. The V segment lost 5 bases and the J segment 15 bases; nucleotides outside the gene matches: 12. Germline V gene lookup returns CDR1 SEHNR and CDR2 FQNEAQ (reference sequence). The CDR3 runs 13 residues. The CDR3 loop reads CASSPYDRGGPFF. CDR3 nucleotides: TGTGCCAGCAGCCCTTATGACAGGGGCGGCCCGTTCTTC. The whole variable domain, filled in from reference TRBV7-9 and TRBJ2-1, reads DTGVSQNPRHKITKRGQNVTFRCDPISEHNRLYWYRQTLGQGPEFLTYFQNEAQLEKSRLLSDRFSAERPKGSFSTLEIQRTEQGDSAMYLCASSPYDRGGPFFGPGTRLTVL.

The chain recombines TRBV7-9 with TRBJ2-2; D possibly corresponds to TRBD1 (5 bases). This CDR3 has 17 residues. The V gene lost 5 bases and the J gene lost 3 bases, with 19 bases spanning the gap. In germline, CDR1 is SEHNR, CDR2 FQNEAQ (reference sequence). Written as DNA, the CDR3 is TGTGCCAGCAGCGCCCGTGGGCAGGGAAGTGACACCGGGGAGCTGTTTTTT. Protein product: CASSARGQGSDTGELFF.

This CDR3 reads CASRRELAGVYEQFF. CDR3 in DNA: TGTGCCAGCAGAAGAGAACTAGCGGGAGTTTATGAGCAGTTCTTC. The chain recombines TRBV7-2 with TRBJ2-1, with 11 bases matching TRBD2. This CDR3 contains 15 residues. Germline V gives CDR1 SGHTA, CDR2 FQGNSA. Trimming removed 6 bases from V and 8 bases from J; junction bases left unmatched: 9. Using reference TRBV7-2 and TRBJ2-1 for the parts outside the CDR3, the full variable domain is GAGVSQSPSNKVTEKGKDVELRCDPISGHTALYWYRQSLGQGLEFLIYFQGNSAPDKSGLPSDRFSAERTGGSVSTLTIQRTQQEDSAVYLCASRRELAGVYEQFFGPGTRLTVL.

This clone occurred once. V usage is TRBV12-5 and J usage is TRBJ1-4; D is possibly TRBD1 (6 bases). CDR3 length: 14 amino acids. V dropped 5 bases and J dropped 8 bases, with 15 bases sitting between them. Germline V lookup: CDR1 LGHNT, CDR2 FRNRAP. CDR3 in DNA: TGTGCTAGTGGTCTGGGACACGGACTCGAAAAACTGTTTTTT. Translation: CASGLGHGLEKLFF.